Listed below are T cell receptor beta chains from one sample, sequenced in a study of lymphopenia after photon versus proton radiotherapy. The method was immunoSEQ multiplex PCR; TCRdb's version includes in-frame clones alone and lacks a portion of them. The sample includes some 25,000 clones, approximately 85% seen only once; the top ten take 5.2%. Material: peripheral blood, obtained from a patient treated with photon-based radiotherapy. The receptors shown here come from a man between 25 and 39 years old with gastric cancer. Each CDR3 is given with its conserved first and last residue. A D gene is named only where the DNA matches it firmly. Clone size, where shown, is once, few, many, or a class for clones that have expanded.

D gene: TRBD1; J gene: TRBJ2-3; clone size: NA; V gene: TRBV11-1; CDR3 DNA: TGTGCCAGCAGGCGGACAGGGGTAGCAGATACGCAGTATTTT; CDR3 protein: CASRRTGVADTQYF
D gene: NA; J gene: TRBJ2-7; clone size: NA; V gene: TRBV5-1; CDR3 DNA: TGCGCCAGCAGCCCGGTGCCAGGACAAGCCTACGAGCAGTACTTC; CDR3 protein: CASSPVPGQAYEQYF
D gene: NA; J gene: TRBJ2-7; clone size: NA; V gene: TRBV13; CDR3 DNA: TGTGCCAGCAGCTTTCGGGGGCGCCAGTACTTC; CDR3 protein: CASSFRGRQYF
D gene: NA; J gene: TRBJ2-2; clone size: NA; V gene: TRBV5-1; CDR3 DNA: TGCGCCAGCAGCTTCAGGAACACCGGGGAGCTGTTTTTT; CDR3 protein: CASSFRNTGELFF
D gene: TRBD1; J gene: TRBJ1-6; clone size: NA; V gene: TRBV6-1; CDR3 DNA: TGTGCCAGCAGTGATACCGGGACAGGAATAAATTCACCCCTCCACTTT; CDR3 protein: CASSDTGTGINSPLHF
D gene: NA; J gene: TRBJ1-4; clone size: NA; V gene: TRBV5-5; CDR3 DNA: TGTGCCAGCAGCTTGGGACAGTCGAATGAAAAACTGTTTTTT; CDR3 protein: CASSLGQSNEKLFF
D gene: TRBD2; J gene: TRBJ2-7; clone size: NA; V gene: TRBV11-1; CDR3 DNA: TGTGCCAGCAGCTTATTCAGCCTGCGGGGGGCCAATGGCTACGAGCAGTACTTC; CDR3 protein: CASSLFSLRGANGYEQYF
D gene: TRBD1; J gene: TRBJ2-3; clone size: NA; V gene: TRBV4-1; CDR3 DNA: TGCGCCAGCAGCCGATCGACAGGGAGCACGATAGATACGCAGTATTTT; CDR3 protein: CASSRSTGSTIDTQYF
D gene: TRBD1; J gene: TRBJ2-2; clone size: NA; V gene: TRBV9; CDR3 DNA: TGTGCCAGCAGCGTACGGGACAGGGGGCGGCCTTACACCGGGGAGCTGTTTTTT; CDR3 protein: CASSVRDRGRPYTGELFF
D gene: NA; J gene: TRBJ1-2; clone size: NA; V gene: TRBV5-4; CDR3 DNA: TGTGCCAGCAGGAACGAAGGGCAGGGAAGGAACTATGGCTACACCTTC; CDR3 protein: CASRNEGQGRNYGYTF
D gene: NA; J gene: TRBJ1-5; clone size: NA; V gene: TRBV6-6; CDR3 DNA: TGTGCCAGCAGTTCCCCACACGGAGGGTGGGGTCAGCCCCAGCATTTT; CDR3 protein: CASSSPHGGWGQPQHF
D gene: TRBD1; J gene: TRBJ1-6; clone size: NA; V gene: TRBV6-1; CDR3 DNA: TGTGCCAGCAGTGAAAGGGGACAGTATAATTCACCCCTCCACTTT; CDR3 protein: CASSERGQYNSPLHF
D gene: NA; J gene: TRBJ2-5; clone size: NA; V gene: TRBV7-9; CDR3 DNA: TGTGCCAGCAACTCTGACGCGGGGAAAGAGACCCAGTACTTC; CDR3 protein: CASNSDAGKETQYF
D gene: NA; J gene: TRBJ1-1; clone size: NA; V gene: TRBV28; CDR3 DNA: TGTGCCAGCAGTTTGGGGGGGCAAGGCACTGAAGCTTTCTTT; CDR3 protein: CASSLGGQGTEAFF
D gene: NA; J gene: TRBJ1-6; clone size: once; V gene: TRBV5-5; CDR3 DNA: TGTGCCAGCAGCTTGGCAAATTCACCCCTCCACTTT; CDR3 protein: CASSLANSPLHF
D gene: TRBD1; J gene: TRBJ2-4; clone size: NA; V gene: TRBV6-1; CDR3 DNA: TGTGCCAGCGGGGGACAGGGAAAAAAAAACATTCAGTACTTC; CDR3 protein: CASGGQGKKNIQYF
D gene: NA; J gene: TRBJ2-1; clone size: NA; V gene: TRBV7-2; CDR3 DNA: TGTGCCAGCAGCGCGCAGGGGGCGGGAGGGCCGGTCAATGAGCAGTTCTTC; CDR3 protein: CASSAQGAGGPVNEQFF
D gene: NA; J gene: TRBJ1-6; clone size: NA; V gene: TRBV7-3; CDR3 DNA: TGTGCCAGCAGTCAACAGGGTGATAATTCACCCCTCCACTTT; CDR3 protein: CASSQQGDNSPLHF
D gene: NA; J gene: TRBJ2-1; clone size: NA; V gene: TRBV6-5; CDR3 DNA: TGTGCCAGCACCCAGGGTCGGGGTGAGCAGTTCTTC; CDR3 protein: CASTQGRGEQFF
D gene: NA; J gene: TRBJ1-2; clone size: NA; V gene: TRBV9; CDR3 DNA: TGTGCCAGCAGCGTAGGTGGAGGGAACTATGGCTACACCTTC; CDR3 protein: CASSVGGGNYGYTF
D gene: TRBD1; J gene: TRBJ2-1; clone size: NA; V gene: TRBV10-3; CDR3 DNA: TGTGCCATCACCCGGGACAGGGAGAGTGATGAGCAGTTCTTC; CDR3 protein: CAITRDRESDEQFF
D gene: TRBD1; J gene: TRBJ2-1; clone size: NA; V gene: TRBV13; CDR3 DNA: TGTGCCAGCAAACAGGGGGCGAATGAGCAGTTCTTC; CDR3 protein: CASKQGANEQFF
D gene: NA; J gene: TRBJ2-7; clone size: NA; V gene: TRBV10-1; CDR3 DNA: TGCGCCAGCAGTAGGACCGGGACCACCTACGAGCAGTACTTC; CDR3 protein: CASSRTGTTYEQYF
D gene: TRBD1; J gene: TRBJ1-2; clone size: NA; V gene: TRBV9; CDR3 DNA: TGTGCCAGCAGCGTAGGAAAATGGACAGGTTATAACTATGGCTACACCTTC; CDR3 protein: CASSVGKWTGYNYGYTF
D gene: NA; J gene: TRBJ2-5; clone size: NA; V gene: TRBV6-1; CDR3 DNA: TGTGCCAGCAGTGAAGCGAGGGTGGGGGTAGAGACCCAGTACTTC; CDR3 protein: CASSEARVGVETQYF
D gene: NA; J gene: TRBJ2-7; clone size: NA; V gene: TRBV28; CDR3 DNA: TGTGCCAGCAGTTTACGAAGCAGGGGCCTAGCCTACGAGCAGTACTTC; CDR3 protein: CASSLRSRGLAYEQYF
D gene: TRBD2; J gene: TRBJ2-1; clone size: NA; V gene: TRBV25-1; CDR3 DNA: TGTGCCAGCAGTAACTCCCCTAGCGGGGGAATTGACAATGAGCAGTTCTTC; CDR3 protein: CASSNSPSGGIDNEQFF
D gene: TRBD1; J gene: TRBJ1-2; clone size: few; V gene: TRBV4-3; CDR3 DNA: TGCGCCAGCAGCCAAGAGGGACAGGGGGCAGGAGGCTACACCTTC; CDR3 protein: CASSQEGQGAGGYTF